The present TCR beta chain was sequenced within a study of blood T cell repertoires in COVID-19. For the study at large: The analysed material was cDNA or gDNA that came from T cells, B-cell-depleted T cells, or PBMCs.

The CDR3 covers 15 residues. The germline CDR1 and CDR2 sequences are SGHRS and YFSETQ. V was cut by 4 bases and J by 2 bases, with 13 bases left in between. Clones were sequenced by immunoSEQ multiplex PCR, and TCRdb holds only the in-frame ones, with some missing. The sample comprises about 67,000 clones, 75% to 80% of which are singletons, and roughly 6.3% rests with the top ten. The chain recombines TRBV5-1 with TRBJ2-1; TRBD1 is a possible D gene (6 bases). The sequencing input was peripheral blood. The sequence was collected from a woman aged 55-70 years with acute or convalescent COVID-19. The CDR3 DNA reads as TGCGCCAGCAGCAACGCAGGGGAGCCCTACAATGAGCAGTTCTTC. Translating gives CASSNAGEPYNEQFF. Based on the CDR3 plus reference TRBV5-1 and TRBJ2-1, the full variable domain is KAGVTQTPRYLIKTRGQQVTLSCSPISGHRSVSWYQQTPGQGLQFLFEYFSETQRNKGNFPGRFSGRQFSNSRSEMNVSTLELGDSALYLCASSNAGEPYNEQFFGPGTRLTVL.